Each of the 8 T cell receptor beta chains below was sequenced from the same sample in a study of cytomegalovirus exposure and HLA in healthy donors. TCRdb's copy holds only in-frame clones and misses some; the assay was immunoSEQ multiplex PCR. This sample has about 150,000 clones; around 83% occur once, and the top ten carry about 2.2%. The sample consisted of PBMCs. The receptors here all came from a human donor in good health.

The rearrangement joins TRBV2 to TRBJ1-5; D is uncertain. This CDR3 spans 14 amino acids. Germline lookup yields CDR1 SNHLY and CDR2 FYNNEI. V was clipped by 8 bases and J by 2 bases, with 13 bases between them. CDR3 DNA sequence: TGTGCCAGCTGTGTGGCAATTGGCAATCAGCCCCAGCATTTT. Translation: CASCVAIGNQPQHF.

The chain recombines TRBV5-1 with TRBJ2-1; 10 bases fit TRBD1. The CDR3 sequence is 15 residues long. CDR1 SGHRS and CDR2 YFSETQ come from the germline V gene. With 3 bases clipped from V and 9 bases from J, the junction kept 9 bases outside the gene matches. CDR3 sequence reads: CASSYTTGGSVEQFF. The CDR3 bases are TGCGCCAGCAGCTATACGACAGGGGGCTCGGTTGAGCAGTTCTTC.

The V call is TRBV2, the J call TRBJ1-1, with TRBD1 as a possible D gene (5 bases). This CDR3 has 15 amino acids. The germline V and J ends were trimmed by 2 bases and 4 bases, with 14 bases remaining between them. CDR1 and CDR2 (germline): SNHLY, FYNNEI. The CDR3 sequence is CASSEIGLQGTEAFF. The CDR3 DNA sequence: TGTGCCAGCAGTGAAATAGGGTTGCAGGGCACTGAAGCTTTCTTT.

In regard to this clone: This specimen includes other DNA sequences encoding the same CDR3. The V gene is TRBV27, the J gene TRBJ1-2, with D possibly matching TRBD1 (6 bases). This CDR3 has 13 residues. Trimming stripped 3 bases from V and 2 bases from J, with 7 bases between. Per the germline V gene, CDR1 is MNHEY and CDR2 is SMNVEV (reference sequence). The CDR3 sequence is CASSFRGNYGYTF. The CDR3, as DNA: TGTGCCAGCAGTTTCAGGGGAAACTATGGCTACACCTTC.

The CDR3 coding sequence is TGTGCCAGCAGCTTAGATTTTGGACAGGACGTCTATGGCTACACCTTC. Its translation is CASSLDFGQDVYGYTF. J is TRBJ1-2 and V is TRBV7-2, with TRBD1 identical over 7 bases. The trim removed 1 base at V and 4 bases at J, leaving 9 bases unmatched. CDR1 and CDR2 (germline): SGHTA, FQGNSA. The CDR3 is 16 amino acids.

The gene calls are TRBV29-1 and TRBJ1-1; D may be TRBD1 (5 bases). This CDR3 region has 15 residues. V was shortened by 1 base and J by 8 bases, with 20 bases between the two germline ends. The germline CDR1 and CDR2 sequences are SQVTM and ANQGSEA. The CDR3 sequence: CSVEVQGLTGGEAFF. CDR3 DNA sequence: TGCAGCGTTGAAGTTCAGGGACTTACCGGCGGGGAAGCTTTCTTT. The full variable domain, with the rest looked up from reference TRBV29-1 and TRBJ1-1, is SAVISQKPSRDICQRGTSLTIQCQVDSQVTMMFWYRQQPGQSLTLIATANQGSEATYESGFVIDKFPISRPNLTFSTLTVSNMSPEDSSIYLCSVEVQGLTGGEAFFGQGTRLTVV.

This rearrangement joins TRBV4-1 to TRBJ2-1; no reliable D call. Germline lookup yields CDR1 MGHRA and CDR2 YSYEKL. Trimming cost V 8 bases and J 2 bases, with 16 bases left between them. This CDR3 spans 15 amino acids. CDR3 sequence: CASGHLALAYNEQFF. DNA of the CDR3: TGCGCCAGCGGGCACCTCGCGTTGGCCTACAATGAGCAGTTCTTC.

This chain uses TRBV29-1 with TRBJ2-1; a weak D match, TRBD1 (7 bases). The germline gives CDR1 SQVTM, CDR2 ANQGSEA. This CDR3 is 15 amino acids long. Trimming pared 5 bases from V and 6 bases from J, leaving 20 bases between. CDR3 sequence: CSVLRDSQGGNEQFF. CDR3 in DNA: TGCAGCGTTCTCAGGGACAGTCAGGGGGGCAATGAGCAGTTCTTC.